This is a list of T cell receptor beta chains from one sample in a study of blood T cell repertoires in COVID-19. Using immunoSEQ multiplex PCR, the repertoire was profiled, and TCRdb retains in-frame clones only, with some absent. The repertoire holds roughly 40,000 clones, with roughly 85% as singletons. The sequenced material came from peripheral blood. Source of these receptors: a human donor in a cohort sampled during active COVID-19. CDR3s include the opening cysteine and the closing phenylalanine or tryptophan. D genes are given only for firm matches. Clone size is given for some rows only: seen once, a few or many times, or a class if the clone is expanded.

NA | TRBD2 | TRBJ2-1 | 18 | TRBV4-3 | CASSQDKLAGSLGYEQFF | TGCGCCAGCAGCCAAGATAAGCTAGCGGGTAGTTTGGGTTACGAGCAGTTCTTC
NA | NA | TRBJ2-2 | 16 | TRBV18 | CASSPRSGISTGELFF | TGTGCCAGCTCACCAAGGTCCGGGATTTCCACCGGGGAGCTGTTTTTT
once | NA | TRBJ1-2 | 14 | TRBV19 | CASSGGGGYYGYTF | TGTGCCAGTAGCGGGGGGGGCGGATACTATGGCTACACCTTC
NA | NA | TRBJ1-2 | 14 | TRBV5-4 | CASSSEPSGDGYTF | TGTGCCAGCAGCTCAGAACCTTCAGGGGATGGCTACACCTTC
NA | NA | TRBJ1-2 | 13 | TRBV27 | CASRPRTVVGYTF | TGTGCCAGCAGACCTAGGACAGTGGTTGGCTACACCTTC
NA | TRBD2 | TRBJ2-7 | 15 | TRBV6-5 | CASRPIAGAPYEQYF | TGTGCCAGCAGACCGATAGCGGGGGCCCCCTACGAGCAGTACTTC
NA | TRBD2 | TRBJ2-5 | 16 | TRBV7-3 | CASSLMGLAGRETQYF | TGTGCCAGCAGCTTAATGGGGCTAGCGGGCAGGGAGACCCAGTACTTC
few | NA | TRBJ1-1 | 11 | TRBV6-5 | CASSRYTEAFF | TGTGCCAGCAGCCGGTACACTGAAGCTTTCTTT
few | NA | TRBJ1-2 | 15 | TRBV6-5 | CASSYSGGLNYGYTF | TGTGCCAGCAGTTACTCTGGTGGACTCAACTATGGCTACACCTTC
NA | NA | TRBJ2-6 | 16 | TRBV5-1 | CASSPSGRSGANVLTF | TGCGCCAGCAGCCCCTCAGGTCGATCTGGGGCCAACGTCCTGACTTTC
NA | NA | TRBJ1-2 | 14 | TRBV19 | CASSLGGLGYGYTF | TGTGCCAGTAGTCTGGGCGGGCTCGGCTATGGCTACACCTTC
NA | NA | TRBJ2-4 | 13 | TRBV6-5 | CASSSPGTNIQYF | TGTGCCAGCAGTTCCCCGGGAACGAACATTCAGTACTTC
NA | NA | TRBJ1-2 | 13 | TRBV5-5 | CASSLLGWTDACF | TGTGCCAGCAGCTTGTTAGGGTGGACAGACGCCTGCTTC
NA | TRBD2 | TRBJ2-1 | 13 | TRBV5-4 | CASSSGTNNEQFF | TGTGCCAGCAGCTCCGGGACTAACAATGAGCAGTTCTTC
NA | TRBD2 | TRBJ2-3 | 14 | TRBV27 | CASRSSGFPDTQYF | TGTGCCAGCAGAAGTAGCGGGTTCCCAGATACGCAGTATTTT
NA | TRBD1 | TRBJ2-7 | 16 | TRBV5-1 | CASSPHMDRSSYEQYF | TGCGCCAGCAGCCCCCACATGGACAGGAGCTCCTACGAGCAGTACTTC
NA | TRBD1 | TRBJ1-5 | 13 | TRBV29-1 | CSVEGDRNQPQHF | TGCAGCGTTGAAGGGGACAGAAATCAGCCCCAGCATTTT
NA | NA | TRBJ2-1 | 15 | TRBV6-1 | CASSEEGLLANEQFF | TGTGCCAGCAGTGAGGAGGGGCTTTTGGCCAATGAGCAGTTCTTC
NA | NA | TRBJ2-1 | 19 | TRBV9 | CASSPRGGGTSPSYNEQFF | TGTGCCAGCAGCCCTCGAGGGGGGGGGACGTCACCCTCCTACAATGAGCAGTTCTTC
NA | NA | TRBJ1-1 | 14 | TRBV18 | CASSPQQGQVEAFF | TGTGCCAGCTCACCACAACAGGGCCAGGTTGAAGCTTTCTTT
NA | NA | TRBJ2-3 | 13 | TRBV5-4 | CASRLPGADTQYF | TGTGCCAGCAGACTACCGGGGGCAGATACGCAGTATTTT
NA | TRBD1 | TRBJ2-5 | 16 | TRBV7-6 | CASSSPLDRAGETQYF | TGTGCCAGCAGCTCACCTCTCGACAGGGCGGGAGAGACCCAGTACTTC
NA | NA | TRBJ1-6 | 15 | TRBV6-5 | CASSYTVVGYSPLHF | TGTGCCAGCAGTTACACAGTAGTTGGGTATTCACCCCTCCACTTT
NA | TRBD2 | TRBJ2-2 | 17 | TRBV6-2/TRBV6-3 | CASSYSGGRPTTGELFF | TGTGCCAGCAGTTACTCGGGCGGGAGACCGACCACCGGGGAGCTGTTTTTT
NA | NA | TRBJ1-1 | 15 | TRBV9 | CASSHKQGPSTEAFF | TGTGCCAGCAGCCATAAACAGGGACCGAGCACTGAAGCTTTCTTT